Described below is a single T cell receptor (beta chain) sequence and its context. This entry is derived from a study of blood T cell repertoires in COVID-19. Study background: Material from acute and convalescent COVID-19 was sourced from the United States, Italy and Spain. PBMCs, B-cell-depleted T cells, or T cells provided the cDNA or gDNA that made up the material.

Per the original data handling: For nucleated cells, counts were estimated from reference gene primer amplification. Measured with immunoSEQ multiplex PCR; TCRdb has only the in-frame clones, and not every one. V and J calls and clone size follow that table, whereas D and trimming were derived from the DNA. The data show 150,000 to 190,000 clones, roughly 80% seen once. V was pared by 2 bases and J by 4 bases, with 9 bases between. The CDR3 has 13 amino acids. The sequence came from a man in his 60s with acute or convalescent COVID-19. The chain couples TRBV12-3 or TRBV12-4 to TRBJ2-7; D gene uncertain. Material: peripheral blood. CDR3 region: CASSLTATYEQYF. The CDR3, as DNA: TGTGCCAGCAGTTTAACAGCTACTTACGAGCAGTACTTC.